One sample yielded the 6 T cell receptor beta chains listed below, sequenced in a study of blood T cell repertoires in COVID-19. This table comes from immunoSEQ multiplex PCR, and its TCRdb copy is limited to in-frame clones, with some not included. Of about 220,000 clones listed, about four fifths are singletons. The source material was peripheral blood. The receptor source for this set is a woman aged 80 or over with acute or convalescent COVID-19.

The rearrangement joins TRBV9 to TRBJ2-3; TRBD2 aligns across 8 bases. The V segment lost 6 bases and the J segment 2 bases; nucleotides outside the gene matches: 8. CDR3 size: 15 residues. Germline values: CDR1 SGDLS, CDR2 YYNGEE. The CDR3 here is CASNAERGLTDTQYF. The CDR3 bases are TGTGCCAGCAATGCGGAGCGGGGGCTCACAGATACGCAGTATTTT.

This chain joins TRBV7-9 and TRBJ1-5; a weak D match, TRBD1 (5 bases). Germline lookup yields CDR1 SEHNR and CDR2 FQNEAQ (reference sequence). The germline V and J ends were trimmed by 1 base and 6 bases, with 10 bases remaining between them. The CDR3 extends over 14 amino acids. CDR3 in amino acids: CASSLEGGGQPQHF. CDR3 in DNA: TGTGCCAGCAGCTTAGAGGGCGGGGGTCAGCCCCAGCATTTT.

The J gene is TRBJ2-1, the V gene TRBV5-5, with a possible D match to TRBD1 (5 bases). The CDR3 totals 13 residues. The ends were cut back, 4 bases at V and 9 bases at J, with 14 bases in the middle. CDR1 is SGHKS, CDR2 YYEKEE, per germline (reference sequence). The CDR3, as DNA: TGTGCCAGCAGCCCGGACAAGAAGCGTGAGCAGTTCTTC. It yields the protein CASSPDKKREQFF.

The V and J genes are TRBV7-2 and TRBJ2-3; 9 bases are shared with TRBD2. Trimming cost V 1 base and J 4 bases; bases outside gene matches: 9. Germline values: CDR1 SGHTA, CDR2 FQGNSA. The CDR3 is 17 amino acids. The CDR3 reads CASSLGVAGGPADTQYF. CDR3 nucleotides: TGTGCCAGCAGCTTAGGGGTGGCGGGGGGGCCCGCAGATACGCAGTATTTT. Drawing the rest from reference TRBV7-2 and TRBJ2-3, the complete variable domain is GAGVSQSPSNKVTEKGKDVELRCDPISGHTALYWYRQSLGQGLEFLIYFQGNSAPDKSGLPSDRFSAERTGGSVSTLTIQRTQQEDSAVYLCASSLGVAGGPADTQYFGPGTRLTVL.

This clone was seen a handful of times. The CDR3 loop reads CASGGLSSGNTIYF. CDR3 DNA: TGTGCCAGTGGAGGACTGAGCTCTGGAAACACCATATATTTT. V gene TRBV19 combines with J gene TRBJ1-3, with no clear D. Germline CDR1 and CDR2: LNHDA and SQIVND (reference sequence). There are 14 residues in the CDR3. Trimming cost V 8 bases and J 0 bases, with 11 bases left between them.

The J gene is TRBJ1-5, the V gene TRBV18, with TRBD1 matching over 7 bases. V dropped 2 bases and J dropped 6; count of bases not matched to a gene: 10. The CDR3 contains 16 residues. The germline V gene encodes CDR1 KGHSH and CDR2 LQKENI. The CDR3 protein is CASSPTGGGLGQPQHF. CDR3 nucleotide sequence: TGTGCCAGCTCACCAACGGGAGGGGGCTTAGGTCAGCCCCAGCATTTT.